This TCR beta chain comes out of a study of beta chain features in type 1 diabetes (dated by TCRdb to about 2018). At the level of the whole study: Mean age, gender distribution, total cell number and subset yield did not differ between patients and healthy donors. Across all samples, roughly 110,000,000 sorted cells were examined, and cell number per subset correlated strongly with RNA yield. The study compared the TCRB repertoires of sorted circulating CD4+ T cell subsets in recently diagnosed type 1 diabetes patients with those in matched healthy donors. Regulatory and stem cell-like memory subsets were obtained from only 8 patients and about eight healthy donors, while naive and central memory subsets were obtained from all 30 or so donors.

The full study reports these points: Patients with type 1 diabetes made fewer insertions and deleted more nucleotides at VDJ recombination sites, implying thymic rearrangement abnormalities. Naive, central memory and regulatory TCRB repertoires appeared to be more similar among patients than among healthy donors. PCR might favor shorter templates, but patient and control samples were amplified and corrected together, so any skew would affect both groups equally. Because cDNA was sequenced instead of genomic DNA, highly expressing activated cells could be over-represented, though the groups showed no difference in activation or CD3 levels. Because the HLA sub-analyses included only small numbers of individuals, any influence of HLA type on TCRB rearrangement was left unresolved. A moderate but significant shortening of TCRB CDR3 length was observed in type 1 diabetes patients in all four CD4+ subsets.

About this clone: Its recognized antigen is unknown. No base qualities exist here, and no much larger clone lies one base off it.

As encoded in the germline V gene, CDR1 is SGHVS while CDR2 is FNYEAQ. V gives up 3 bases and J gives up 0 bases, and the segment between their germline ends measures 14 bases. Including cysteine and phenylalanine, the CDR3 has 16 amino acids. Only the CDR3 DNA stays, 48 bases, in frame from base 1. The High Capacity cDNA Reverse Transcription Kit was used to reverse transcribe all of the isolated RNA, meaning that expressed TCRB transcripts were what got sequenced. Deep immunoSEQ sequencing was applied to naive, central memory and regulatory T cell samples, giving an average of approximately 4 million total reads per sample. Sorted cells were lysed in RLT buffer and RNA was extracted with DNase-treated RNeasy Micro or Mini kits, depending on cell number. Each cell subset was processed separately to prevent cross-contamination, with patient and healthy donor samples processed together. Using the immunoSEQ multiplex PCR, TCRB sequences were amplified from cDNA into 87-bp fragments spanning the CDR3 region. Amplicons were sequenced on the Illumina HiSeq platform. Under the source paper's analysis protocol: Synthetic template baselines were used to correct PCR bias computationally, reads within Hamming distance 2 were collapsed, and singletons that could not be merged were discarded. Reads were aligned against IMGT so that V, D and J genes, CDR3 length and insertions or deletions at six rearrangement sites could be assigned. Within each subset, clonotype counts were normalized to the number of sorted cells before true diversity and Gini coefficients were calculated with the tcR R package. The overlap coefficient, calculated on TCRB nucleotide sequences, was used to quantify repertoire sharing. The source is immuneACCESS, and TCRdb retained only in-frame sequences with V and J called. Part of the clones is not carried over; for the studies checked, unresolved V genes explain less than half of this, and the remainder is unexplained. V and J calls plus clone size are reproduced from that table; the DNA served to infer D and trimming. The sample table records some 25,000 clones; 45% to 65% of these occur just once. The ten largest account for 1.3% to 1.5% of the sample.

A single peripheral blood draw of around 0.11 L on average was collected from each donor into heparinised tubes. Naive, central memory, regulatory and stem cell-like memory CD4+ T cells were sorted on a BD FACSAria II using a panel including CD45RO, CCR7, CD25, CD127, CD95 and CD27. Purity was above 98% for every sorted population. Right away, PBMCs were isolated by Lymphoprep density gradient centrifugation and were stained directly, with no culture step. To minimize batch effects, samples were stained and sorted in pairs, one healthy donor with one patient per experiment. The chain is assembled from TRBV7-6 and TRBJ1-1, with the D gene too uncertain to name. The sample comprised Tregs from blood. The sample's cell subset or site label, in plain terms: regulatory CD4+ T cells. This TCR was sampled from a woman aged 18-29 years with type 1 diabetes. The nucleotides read TGTGCCAGCAGCTTTTTGCCCAACTCAATGAACACTGAAGCTTTCTTT. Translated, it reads CASSFLPNSMNTEAFF.